This passage covers 20 T cell receptor beta chains from one sample sequenced in a study of CD8+ T cells in alopecia areata. The authors extracted RNA and reverse transcribed it into cDNA as the sequencing template. Profiling relied on immunoSEQ multiplex PCR, and the TCRdb table lists in-frame clones only, not all of them. The data hold 150,000 to 200,000 clones, with around 55% observed a single time. The specimen sequenced was CD4+ T cells sorted from blood. The receptors were gathered from a human donor in good health.

The chain uses TRBV9 and TRBJ1-1; a possible D gene is TRBD1 (5 bases). The V gene's germline CDR1 is SGDLS and CDR2 YYNGEE. The CDR3 is made up of 14 amino acids. The V gene lost 0 bases and the J gene lost 1 base, with 7 bases spanning the gap. The CDR3 nucleotides are TGTGCCAGCAGCGTAGGAGGGACGAACACTGAAGCTTTCTTT. It codes for CASSVGGTNTEAFF. The full variable domain, rest sourced from reference TRBV9 and TRBJ1-1, is DSGVTQTPKHLITATGQRVTLRCSPRSGDLSVYWYQQSLDQGLQFLIQYYNGEERAKGNILERFSAQQFPDLHSELNLSSLELGDSALYFCASSVGGTNTEAFFGQGTRLTVV.

This rearrangement joins TRBV9 to TRBJ2-1; 7 bases match TRBD2. CDR3 size: 15 residues. Germline V CDR1 and CDR2: SGDLS, YYNGEE. Unmatched junction bases numbered 7, after V lost 2 bases and J lost 5 bases. In DNA form, the CDR3 reads TGTGCCAGCAGCGTGGGACTACTACTCGACAATGAGCAGTTCTTC. Translated: CASSVGLLLDNEQFF.

This clone showed up just a few times. The chain combines TRBV2 with TRBJ1-2; D gene ambiguous. Trimming removed 2 bases at V and 4 bases at J, with 14 bases between. This CDR3 has 15 residues. CDR1 SNHLY and CDR2 FYNNEI come from the germline V gene. CDR3 sequence reads: CASSERSYGSYGYTF. The CDR3 nucleotides read TGTGCCAGCAGTGAAAGATCCTACGGGAGCTATGGCTACACCTTC.

This rearrangement joins TRBV20-1 to TRBJ2-4; TRBD2 might be the D (5 bases). The CDR3 is 11 amino acids. In germline, CDR1 is DFQATT, CDR2 SNEGSKA (reference sequence). V lost 6 bases and J 6 bases, leaving 9 bases between the germline ends. The CDR3 reads CSAVLGNIQYF. The CDR3 DNA reads TGCAGTGCGGTACTAGGAAACATTCAGTACTTC.

A single count supports this clone. The chain uses TRBV18 and TRBJ2-7; 10 bases fit TRBD1. V trimming: 4 bases; J trimming: 0 bases; junction bases outside the gene matches: 3. The germline gives CDR1 KGHSH, CDR2 LQKENI. The CDR3 is 15 amino acids. CDR3 sequence: CASSRQGASSYEQYF. In DNA form, the CDR3 reads TGTGCCAGCTCACGACAGGGGGCTTCCTCCTACGAGCAGTACTTC.

V and J are TRBV11-2 and TRBJ2-5; the match to TRBD2 covers 8 bases. The germline CDR1 and CDR2 sequences are SGHAT and FQNNGV. The V gene end was trimmed by 0 bases and the J gene end by 5 bases; junction bases not matched to a gene: 20. The CDR3 has 20 residues. For the CDR3, the DNA is TGTGCCAGCAGCTTAGAGGTGCTAGCGGGCTTATTCGGGTACGCGGAGACCCAGTACTTC. It encodes CASSLEVLAGLFGYAETQYF.

This clone was seen more than once but under ten times. V gene TRBV7-9 combines with J gene TRBJ1-5; D is uncertain. V gave up 4 bases and J gave up 6 bases, with 19 bases separating them. Germline CDR1 SEHNR, CDR2 FQNEAQ (reference sequence). This CDR3 has 16 amino acids. The CDR3 coding sequence is TGTGCCAGCAGCTCCTCGTCTTGGGAAAGGACTCAGCCCCAGCATTTT. Its translation: CASSSSSWERTQPQHF. Filled out from reference TRBV7-9 and TRBJ1-5, the complete variable domain reads DTGVSQNPRHKITKRGQNVTFRCDPISEHNRLYWYRQTLGQGPEFLTYFQNEAQLEKSRLLSDRFSAERPKGSFSTLEIQRTEQGDSAMYLCASSSSSWERTQPQHFGDGTRLSIL.

This clone came up a few times. The chain joins TRBV29-1 to TRBJ1-1, with D unclear. This CDR3 has 11 amino acids. V was shortened by 3 bases and J by 10 bases, with 12 bases between the two germline ends. CDR1 is SQVTM, CDR2 ANQGSEA, per germline. The chain's CDR3 is CSVEPGEGAFF. The CDR3 region has the DNA TGCAGCGTTGAGCCGGGAGAGGGAGCTTTCTTT.

This clone occurred a few times. V is TRBV11-2 and J is TRBJ2-1, with a weak D call TRBD2 (6 bases). Per the germline V gene, CDR1 is SGHAT and CDR2 is FQNNGV. The CDR3 contains 15 residues. The V end lost 0 bases, the J end lost 4 bases, and 10 bases lay between the germline ends. CDR3 nucleotides: TGTGCCAGCAGCTTAGATAGCGGTATGTACAATGAGCAGTTCTTC. This translates into CASSLDSGMYNEQFF.

V is TRBV5-1 and J is TRBJ1-3, with D perhaps TRBD1 (5 bases). This CDR3 has 16 residues. Germline CDR1 SGHRS, CDR2 YFSETQ. V shed 4 bases and J shed 2 bases, with 16 bases lying between them. CDR3 protein: CASSTGLGPAGNTIYF. CDR3 DNA sequence: TGCGCCAGCAGCACAGGATTGGGGCCGGCTGGAAACACCATATATTTT.

This rearrangement joins TRBV6-5 to TRBJ1-2; D is possibly TRBD1 (6 bases). The ends were cut back, 4 bases at V and 7 bases at J, with 10 bases in the middle. The CDR3 contains 12 residues. Germline V lookup: CDR1 MNHEY, CDR2 SVGAGI. The DNA for the CDR3 is TGTGCCAGCAGTTCAACAGGGTTTGGCTACACCTTC. The encoded protein is CASSSTGFGYTF.

The V and J genes are TRBV9 and TRBJ2-3; 9 bases map to TRBD2. The CDR3 runs to 17 residues. CDR1 and CDR2 (germline): SGDLS, YYNGEE. The V and J ends lost 4 bases and 3 bases, in that order; junction bases with no gene match: 12. The CDR3 nucleotides read TGTGCCAGCAGCTCAGGGTTTCGGCGGGAGGGTACAGATACGCAGTATTTT. Amino acids: CASSSGFRREGTDTQYF.

This chain joins TRBV25-1 and TRBJ1-1; D remains unclear. CDR3 length: 13 amino acids. Germline lookup yields CDR1 MGHDK and CDR2 SYGVNS. Trimming took off 2 bases at V and 1 base at J, with 5 bases between the two ends. The CDR3 DNA is TGTGCCAGCAGTGAAGGGGAGAACACTGAAGCTTTCTTT. Translating it yields CASSEGENTEAFF.

The chain couples TRBV29-1 to TRBJ2-3; 10 nucleotides line up with TRBD2. Germline V gene sequence: CDR1 SQVTM, CDR2 ANQGSEA. The CDR3 contains 15 residues. J gave up 4 bases and V 8 bases, and 12 bases lay outside the gene matches. The CDR3: CSLVAAGGNPDTQYF. In nucleotides, the CDR3 is TGCAGCCTGGTCGCAGCGGGAGGGAACCCAGATACGCAGTATTTT.

The chain recombines TRBV30 with TRBJ1-1; D is undetermined. The CDR3 runs to 14 residues. Germline V CDR1 and CDR2: GTSNPN, SVGIG (reference sequence). Trimming pared 1 base from V and 8 bases from J, leaving 17 bases between. In DNA, the CDR3 is TGTGCCTGGAGTGAGACCCGCCCGGTAACGGAAGCTTTCTTT. Protein: CAWSETRPVTEAFF.

This clone has a single count. DNA for the CDR3: TGTGCCAGCAGCCTCCAGGGAGGGGTCAACTATGGCTACACCTTC. This encodes CASSLQGGVNYGYTF. This chain connects TRBV9 to TRBJ1-2, with D maybe TRBD1 (5 bases). Trimming stripped 4 bases from V and 2 bases from J, with 15 bases between. Germline-derived CDR1 and CDR2 are SGDLS and YYNGEE. The CDR3 has 15 amino acids. Drawing the rest from reference TRBV9 and TRBJ1-2, the complete variable domain is DSGVTQTPKHLITATGQRVTLRCSPRSGDLSVYWYQQSLDQGLQFLIQYYNGEERAKGNILERFSAQQFPDLHSELNLSSLELGDSALYFCASSLQGGVNYGYTFGSGTRLTVV.

This chain joins TRBV9 and TRBJ2-5; D assignment may be TRBD1 or TRBD2 (5 bases each). V was pared by 3 bases and J by 11 bases, with 14 bases between. Germline V CDR1 and CDR2: SGDLS, YYNGEE. This CDR3 spans 12 amino acids. CDR3 in amino acids: CASSASDGTQYF. In DNA form, the CDR3 reads TGTGCCAGCAGCGCTTCTGACGGGACGCAGTACTTC.

The V and J genes are TRBV25-1 and TRBJ2-5; unclear D gene. Germline-derived CDR1 and CDR2 are MGHDK and SYGVNS. This CDR3 spans 11 amino acids. Trimming stripped 2 bases from V and 13 bases from J, with 11 bases between. CDR3 DNA sequence: TGTGCCAGCAGTGAAGGGCCCCGAGTGTACTTC. This encodes CASSEGPRVYF.

This clone was found a few times. V is TRBV5-6 and J is TRBJ2-1; TRBD2 agrees at 10 bases. The CDR3 spans 15 residues. The ends lost 1 base at V and 8 bases at J; junction bases unmatched: 6. CDR1 SGHDT and CDR2 YYEEEE come from the germline V gene. The CDR3 spells CASSLTSGIEYEQFF. CDR3 DNA: TGTGCCAGCAGCTTGACTAGCGGGATCGAGTATGAGCAGTTCTTC.

This sequence joins TRBV4-1 and TRBJ2-6, with 7 nucleotides matching TRBD1. This CDR3 contains 18 residues. The V gene's germline CDR1 is MGHRA and CDR2 YSYEKL. The trim removed 4 bases at V and 1 base at J, leaving 10 bases unmatched. The CDR3 loop reads CASSPWTGLTSGANVLTF. DNA of the CDR3: TGCGCCAGCAGCCCGTGGACAGGACTTACATCTGGGGCCAACGTCCTGACTTTC.